The 26 T cell receptor beta chains in this list originate from one sample, sequenced in a study of cytomegalovirus exposure and HLA in healthy donors. Primers for the PCR totalled 60 Vbeta and 13 Jbeta. Only in-frame clones appear in the TCRdb table, and some are missing; sequencing was by immunoSEQ multiplex PCR. Among tens of thousands of clones listed, around 80% were seen once. Sequencing was performed on PBMCs. The receptors shown here come from a man aged 30-40 years in good health and CMV-seronegative.

The rearrangement uses TRBV29-1 and TRBJ2-2; D gene ambiguous. This CDR3 has 13 amino acids. Trimming left V 4 bases short and J 5 bases short, with 11 bases between. Germline loops: CDR1 SQVTM, CDR2 ANQGSEA. DNA of the CDR3: TGCAGCGTTGCGCAGAAACCGACCGGGGAGCTGTTTTTT. It yields the protein CSVAQKPTGELFF.

The gene calls are TRBV29-1 and TRBJ1-2; the D gene is possibly TRBD1 (6 bases). From germline, CDR1 is SQVTM and CDR2 ANQGSEA. The CDR3 totals 13 residues. Trimming shortened V by 6 bases and J by 6 bases, and 17 bases separated the two germline ends. CDR3 sequence: CSVTRGGLDGYTF. The CDR3 DNA is TGCAGCGTCACAAGGGGGGGGCTAGATGGCTACACCTTC.

V usage is TRBV2 and J usage is TRBJ1-4; D possibly corresponds to TRBD1 (6 bases). Trimming cost V 5 bases and J 3 bases, with 13 bases left between them. This CDR3 has 15 amino acids. Germline V CDR1 and CDR2: SNHLY, FYNNEI. The DNA of the CDR3 is TGTGCCAGCAGTTCAACAGGGCTAGCTAATGAAAAACTGTTTTTT. Its translation: CASSSTGLANEKLFF.

The chain recombines TRBV28 with TRBJ2-7, with 7 bases aligning to TRBD2. Germline V lookup: CDR1 MDHEN, CDR2 SYDVKM. V lost 2 bases, J lost 1 base, and 8 bases stayed unmatched. The CDR3 spans 16 residues. For the CDR3, the DNA is TGTGCCAGCAGTTTAGGGGGAGGGGTGATGTCCTACGAGCAGTACTTC. Translation gives CASSLGGGVMSYEQYF.

This chain's CDR3 is CASSFRGGTDTQYF. The CDR3 DNA follows: TGTGCCAGCAGCTTTCGGGGGGGTACAGATACGCAGTATTTT. The rearrangement joins TRBV5-4 to TRBJ2-3; 8 nucleotides match TRBD2. Unmatched junction bases numbered 2, after V lost 2 bases and J lost 3 bases. The germline V gene has CDR1 SGHNT and CDR2 YYREEE (reference sequence). The CDR3 runs 14 residues.

The chain uses TRBV7-6 and TRBJ2-3, with 10 bases identical to TRBD2. The V gene's germline CDR1 is SGHVS and CDR2 FNYEAQ. The CDR3 has 16 amino acids. J gave up 2 bases and V 0 bases, and 2 bases lay outside the gene matches. The CDR3 coding sequence is TGTGCCAGCAGCTTAGCGAGCGGGGGGGCCACAGATACGCAGTATTTT. This encodes CASSLASGGATDTQYF.

J is TRBJ2-7 and V is TRBV2; 9 nucleotides align to TRBD1. CDR3 length: 13 amino acids. V was pared by 7 bases and J by 2 bases, with 3 bases of the junction left unmatched. Germline V CDR1 and CDR2: SNHLY, FYNNEI. The CDR3 protein is CASNRDRAYEQYF. The CDR3 DNA sequence: TGTGCCAGCAACCGGGACAGGGCCTACGAGCAGTACTTC. Complete variable domain (other parts from reference TRBV2 and TRBJ2-7): EPEVTQTPSHQVTQMGQEVILRCVPISNHLYFYWYRQILGQKVEFLVSFYNNEISEKSEIFDDQFSVERPDGSNFTLKIRSTKLEDSAMYFCASNRDRAYEQYFGPGTRLTVT.

The gene calls are TRBV2 and TRBJ2-7; D ambiguous. The CDR3 runs to 14 residues. Germline lookup yields CDR1 SNHLY and CDR2 FYNNEI. V was cut by 0 bases and J by 2 bases, with 8 bases left in between. Here the CDR3 reads CASSEATVPYEQYF. In DNA, the CDR3 is TGTGCCAGCAGTGAAGCAACGGTCCCCTACGAGCAGTACTTC.

The chain joins TRBV6-1 to TRBJ2-5; D may be TRBD2 (5 bases). Trimming shortened V by 6 bases and J by 5 bases, and 13 bases separated the two germline ends. The germline V gene encodes CDR1 MNHNS and CDR2 SASEGT. The CDR3 loop spans 13 amino acids. The CDR3 here is CASRGLAEETQYF. Here the CDR3 DNA reads TGTGCCAGCAGAGGCCTAGCAGAGGAGACCCAGTACTTC.

The chain employs TRBV7-3 and TRBJ2-5; D possibly corresponds to TRBD2 (5 bases). V lost 5 bases and J 2 bases, leaving 12 bases between the germline ends. This CDR3 spans 14 amino acids. The germline V gene encodes CDR1 SGHTA and CDR2 FQGTGA. CDR3 nucleotides: TGTGCCAGCAGCCCAAGCGGAAGTCAAGAGACCCAGTACTTC. Translated: CASSPSGSQETQYF. Drawing the rest from reference TRBV7-3 and TRBJ2-5, the complete variable domain is GAGVSQTPSNKVTEKGKYVELRCDPISGHTALYWYRQSLGQGPEFLIYFQGTGAADDSGLPNDRFFAVRPEGSVSTLKIQRTERGDSAVYLCASSPSGSQETQYFGPGTRLLVL.

This clone was seen once. The J gene is TRBJ1-4, the V gene TRBV6-4; D is undetermined. The CDR3 loop spans 14 amino acids. Trimming removed 3 bases from V and 8 bases from J, with 13 bases in between. Germline loops: CDR1 MRHNA, CDR2 SNTAGT. CDR3 in amino acids: CASSESGSGEKLFF. The CDR3 coding sequence is TGTGCCAGCAGTGAATCGGGGTCCGGGGAAAAACTGTTTTTT.

This sequence joins TRBV5-1 and TRBJ1-1; D is undetermined. This CDR3 spans 14 amino acids. Germline V gene sequence: CDR1 SGHRS, CDR2 YFSETQ. V lost 5 bases and J 2 bases, leaving 13 bases between the germline ends. In DNA form, the CDR3 reads TGCGCCAGCAGTTCCTCCGTGTTAAACACTGAAGCTTTCTTT. Its protein is CASSSSVLNTEAFF.

The V and J genes are TRBV7-3 and TRBJ1-2, with 7 bases identical to TRBD1. Germline CDR1 reads SGHTA; CDR2 reads FQGTGA. The trim removed 5 bases at V and 5 bases at J, leaving 5 bases unmatched. This CDR3 is built from 13 residues. The DNA for the CDR3 is TGTGCCAGCAGCCGGGACAGTGGGTATGGCTACACCTTC. It translates to CASSRDSGYGYTF.

This clone was seen only once. The V gene is TRBV2, the J gene TRBJ2-7; D gene ambiguous. Germline V gene lookup returns CDR1 SNHLY and CDR2 FYNNEI. The CDR3 extends over 12 amino acids. V was shortened by 3 bases and J by 6 bases, with 9 bases between the two germline ends. The CDR3 DNA reads as TGTGCCAGCAGTGATGGAGTTCCCGAGCAGTACTTC. Amino acids: CASSDGVPEQYF. The full variable domain, in which reference TRBV2 and TRBJ2-7 provide the parts outside the CDR3, is EPEVTQTPSHQVTQMGQEVILRCVPISNHLYFYWYRQILGQKVEFLVSFYNNEISEKSEIFDDQFSVERPDGSNFTLKIRSTKLEDSAMYFCASSDGVPEQYFGPGTRLTVT.

The J gene is TRBJ2-5, the V gene TRBV28; TRBD1 is a possible D gene (6 bases). The CDR3 has 15 amino acids. Per the germline V gene, CDR1 is MDHEN and CDR2 is SYDVKM. Trimming removed 6 bases from V and 1 base from J, with 15 bases in between. The CDR3 sequence is CASRHYNRVQETQYF. The CDR3 DNA sequence: TGTGCCAGCAGACACTACAACAGGGTCCAAGAGACCCAGTACTTC.

The rearrangement joins TRBV2 to TRBJ1-1; TRBD1 is a possible D gene (5 bases). The CDR3 spans 14 residues. Trimming left V 3 bases short and J 1 base short, with 9 bases between. Per germline, CDR1 SNHLY and CDR2 FYNNEI. The CDR3 protein is CASSEWQGNTEAFF. In nucleotides, the CDR3 is TGTGCCAGCAGTGAGTGGCAGGGGAACACTGAAGCTTTCTTT.

The chain carries TRBV28 and TRBJ1-2, with a possible D match to TRBD1 (6 bases). Germline CDR1 and CDR2: MDHEN and SYDVKM. Trimming left V 8 bases short and J 3 bases short, with 10 bases between. This CDR3 is built from 12 residues. This CDR3 is CASENRDYGYTF. DNA of the CDR3: TGTGCCAGCGAAAACAGGGACTATGGCTACACCTTC.

J is TRBJ2-6 and V is TRBV30; D remains unclear. CDR1 GTSNPN and CDR2 SVGIG come from the germline V gene (reference sequence). The CDR3 extends over 13 amino acids. Deletions cut 4 bases from V and 1 base from J, with 5 bases between. CDR3: CAWIRSGANVLTF. As DNA, the CDR3 is TGTGCCTGGATACGGTCTGGGGCCAACGTCCTGACTTTC.

This chain uses TRBV4-1 with TRBJ2-3; maybe TRBD2 (5 bases). The CDR3 sequence is 18 residues long. Trimming cost V 4 bases and J 2 bases, with 22 bases left between them. CDR1 and CDR2 from the germline V gene are MGHRA and YSYEKL. The CDR3 coding sequence is TGCGCCAGCAGCCTGCAAACGGGCTCTAGCTATTCCACAGATACGCAGTATTTT. Its translation is CASSLQTGSSYSTDTQYF.

The chain employs TRBV7-9 and TRBJ2-7; weak D call: TRBD1 (6 bases). The V gene's germline CDR1 is SEHNR and CDR2 FQNEAQ (reference sequence). V was pared by 5 bases and J by 3 bases, with 14 bases between. The CDR3 extends over 14 amino acids. The CDR3 DNA sequence: TGTGCCAGCAGCCGAAGGGACATCCACTACGAGCAGTACTTC. Translation: CASSRRDIHYEQYF.

The DNA of the CDR3 is TGTGCCAGCACGGGACTAGCGGGGAAGAGCACAGATACGCAGTATTTT. Translating it yields CASTGLAGKSTDTQYF. This chain joins TRBV27 and TRBJ2-3; 13 nucleotides line up with TRBD2. This CDR3 is built from 16 residues. The V segment lost 7 bases and the J segment 0 bases; nucleotides outside the gene matches: 4. The V gene's germline CDR1 is MNHEY and CDR2 SMNVEV (reference sequence).

This clone was counted a single time. The chain links TRBV6-1 to TRBJ1-1; D unclear. The CDR3 extends over 14 amino acids. From germline, CDR1 is MNHNS and CDR2 SASEGT. V was cut by 8 bases and J by 1 base, with 14 bases left in between. This CDR3 reads CASSTETGNTEAFF. The CDR3 DNA sequence: TGTGCCAGCTCCACTGAAACCGGGAACACTGAAGCTTTCTTT.

This clone showed up just once. V usage is TRBV6-1 and J usage is TRBJ1-3; D uncertain. The CDR3 runs to 16 residues. V was trimmed by 1 base and J by 1 base, leaving 11 bases between them. The germline CDR1 and CDR2 sequences are MNHNS and SASEGT. The CDR3 coding sequence is TGTGCCAGCAGTGAAGTTTCCCCTAGGTCTGGAAACACCATATATTTT. Protein product: CASSEVSPRSGNTIYF.

The rearrangement joins TRBV5-1 to TRBJ2-7, with D possibly TRBD2 on 7 matching bases. The length of the CDR3 is 17 residues. The ends were cut back, 3 bases at V and 4 bases at J, with 23 bases in the middle. Germline CDR1 and CDR2: SGHRS and YFSETQ. In DNA form, the CDR3 reads TGCGCCAGCAGCTATGACCCTCGGGGGGCGACGGGGTACGAGCAGTACTTC. Translation: CASSYDPRGATGYEQYF.

The chain uses TRBV5-1 and TRBJ1-2, with TRBD1 matching over 8 bases. The length of the CDR3 is 15 residues. Germline trimming cut 1 base from V and 0 bases from J; bases unmatched to any gene: 2. Germline V gives CDR1 SGHRS, CDR2 YFSETQ. DNA of the CDR3: TGCGCCAGCAGCTTGACAGGGGGAGCTAACTATGGCTACACCTTC. Protein: CASSLTGGANYGYTF.

The chain joins TRBV5-1 to TRBJ2-3; weak D call: TRBD1 (5 bases). Trimming removed 5 bases at V and 0 bases at J, with 10 bases between. The CDR3 has 14 residues. Germline V gives CDR1 SGHRS, CDR2 YFSETQ. The CDR3 nucleotides read TGCGCCAGCAGAAGGCAGGGAAGCACAGATACGCAGTATTTT. Its protein is CASRRQGSTDTQYF. The full variable domain, completed using reference TRBV5-1 and TRBJ2-3, is KAGVTQTPRYLIKTRGQQVTLSCSPISGHRSVSWYQQTPGQGLQFLFEYFSETQRNKGNFPGRFSGRQFSNSRSEMNVSTLELGDSALYLCASRRQGSTDTQYFGPGTRLTVL.